The 4 T cell receptor beta chains reported below all come from one sample, sequenced in a study of CD8+ T cells in alopecia areata. Treatment given: oral pan-JAK inhibitor, 5-10 mg twice daily. RNA was extracted and reverse transcribed into cDNA as the sequencing template. Sequencing was performed with immunoSEQ multiplex PCR; in TCRdb, only in-frame clones are kept and a portion is missing. The repertoire includes some 80,000 clones, around 60% of them detected once, and about 25% sits in the top ten. The sample here was CD8+ T cells sorted from blood, taken at week 24, from a patient treated with tofacitinib. These receptors all stem from a human donor with alopecia areata.

This rearrangement joins TRBV4-1 to TRBJ1-2, with TRBD1 matching over 7 bases. CDR3 length: 14 residues. Losses at the gene ends were 2 bases for V and 4 bases for J; bases not matched to a gene: 4. Germline V CDR1 and CDR2: MGHRA, YSYEKL. The CDR3 DNA reads as TGCGCCAGCAGCCAAAAAGGGACAGCCTATGGCTACACCTTC. Translated: CASSQKGTAYGYTF.

This clone was seen a handful of times. The chain uses TRBV15 and TRBJ2-1; a possible D gene is TRBD1 (5 bases). CDR3 length: 12 amino acids. Between the trimmed V and J ends, which lost 3 bases and 10 bases, there was a span of 10 bases. Per the germline V gene, CDR1 is LNHNV and CDR2 is YYDKDF (reference sequence). This CDR3 is CATSRLTVEQFF. CDR3 coding DNA: TGTGCCACCAGCAGGTTGACAGTAGAGCAGTTCTTC. The whole variable domain, filled in from reference TRBV15 and TRBJ2-1, reads DAMVIQNPRYQVTQFGKPVTLSCSQTLNHNVMYWYQQKSSQAPKLLFHYYDKDFNNEADTPDNFQSRRPNTSFCFLDIRSPGLGDTAMYLCATSRLTVEQFFGPGTRLTVL.

The J gene is TRBJ1-3, the V gene TRBV5-6; a possible D gene is TRBD1 (5 bases). V lost 0 bases and J lost 3, with 10 bases in between. Germline assignment: CDR1 SGHDT and CDR2 YYEEEE. The CDR3 has 15 residues. CDR3 amino acids: CASSLAQVFGNTIYF. The CDR3 DNA reads TGTGCCAGCAGCTTGGCACAGGTGTTTGGAAACACCATATATTTT.

The J gene is TRBJ2-3, the V gene TRBV19; D is possibly TRBD1 (6 bases). This CDR3 comprises 13 residues. Looked up from germline, CDR1 is LNHDA and CDR2 is SQIVND (reference sequence). V lost 8 bases and J 0 bases, leaving 9 bases between the germline ends. The CDR3 coding sequence is TGTGCCAGTGGACAGACCAGCACAGATACGCAGTATTTT. This encodes CASGQTSTDTQYF.